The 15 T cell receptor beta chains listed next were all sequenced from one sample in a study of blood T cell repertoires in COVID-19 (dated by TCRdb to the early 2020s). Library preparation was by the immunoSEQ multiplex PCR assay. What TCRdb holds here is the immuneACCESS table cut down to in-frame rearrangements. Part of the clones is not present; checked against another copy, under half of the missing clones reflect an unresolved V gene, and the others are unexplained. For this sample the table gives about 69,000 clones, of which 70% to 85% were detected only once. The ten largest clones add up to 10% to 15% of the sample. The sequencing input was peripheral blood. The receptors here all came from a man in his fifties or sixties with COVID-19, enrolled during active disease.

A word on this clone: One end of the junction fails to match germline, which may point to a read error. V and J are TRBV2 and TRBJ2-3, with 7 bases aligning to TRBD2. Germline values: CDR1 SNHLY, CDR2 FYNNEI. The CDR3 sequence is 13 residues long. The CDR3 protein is CASREGLVGTQYF. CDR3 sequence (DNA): TGTGCCAGCAGAGAAGGACTAGTTGGTACGCAGTATTTT.

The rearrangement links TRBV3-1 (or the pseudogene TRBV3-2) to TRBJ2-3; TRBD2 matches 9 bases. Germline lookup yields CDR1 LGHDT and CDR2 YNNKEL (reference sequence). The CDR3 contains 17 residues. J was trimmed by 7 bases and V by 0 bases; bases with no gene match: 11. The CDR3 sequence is CASSQDISAGGLYTQYF. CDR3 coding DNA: TGTGCCAGCAGCCAAGATATCAGCGCGGGGGGGCTTTATACGCAGTATTTT.

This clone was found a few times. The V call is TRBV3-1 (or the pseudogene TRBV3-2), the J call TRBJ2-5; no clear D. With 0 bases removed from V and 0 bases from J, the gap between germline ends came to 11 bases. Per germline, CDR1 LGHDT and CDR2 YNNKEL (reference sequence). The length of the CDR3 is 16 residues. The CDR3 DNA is TGTGCCAGCAGCCAAGAGGAGACTCTGTACCAAGAGACCCAGTACTTC. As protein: CASSQEETLYQETQYF.

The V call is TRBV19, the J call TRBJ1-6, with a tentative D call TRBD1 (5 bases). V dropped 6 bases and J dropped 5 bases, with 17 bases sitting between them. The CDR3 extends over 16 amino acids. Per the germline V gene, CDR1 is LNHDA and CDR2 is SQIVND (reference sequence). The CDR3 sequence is CASRHRGGSDNSPLHF. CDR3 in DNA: TGTGCCAGTAGGCATCGGGGGGGGTCTGATAATTCACCCCTCCACTTT.

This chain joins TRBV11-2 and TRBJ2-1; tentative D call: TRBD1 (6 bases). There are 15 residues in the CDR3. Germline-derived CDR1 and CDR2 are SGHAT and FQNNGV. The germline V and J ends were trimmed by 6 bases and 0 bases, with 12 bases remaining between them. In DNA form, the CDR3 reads TGTGCCAGCAGGGCTACAGGGCGCTCCTACAATGAGCAGTTCTTC. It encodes CASRATGRSYNEQFF. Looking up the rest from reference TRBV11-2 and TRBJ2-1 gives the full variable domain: EAGVAQSPRYKIIEKRQSVAFWCNPISGHATLYWYQQILGQGPKLLIQFQNNGVVDDSQLPKDRFSAERLKGVDSTLKIQPAKLEDSAVYLCASRATGRSYNEQFFGPGTRLTVL.

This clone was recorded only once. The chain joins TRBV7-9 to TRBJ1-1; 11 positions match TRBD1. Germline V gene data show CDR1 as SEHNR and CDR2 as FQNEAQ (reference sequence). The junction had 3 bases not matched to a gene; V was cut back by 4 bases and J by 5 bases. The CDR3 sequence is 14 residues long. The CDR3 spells CASSWGQGDTEAFF. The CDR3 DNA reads TGTGCCAGCAGCTGGGGACAGGGGGATACTGAAGCTTTCTTT.

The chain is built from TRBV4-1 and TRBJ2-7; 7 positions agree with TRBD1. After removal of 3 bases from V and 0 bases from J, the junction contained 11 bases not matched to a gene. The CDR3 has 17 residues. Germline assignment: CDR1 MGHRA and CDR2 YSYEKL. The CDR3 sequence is CASSQGNSGTVSYEQYF. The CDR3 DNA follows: TGCGCCAGCAGCCAGGGGAATTCCGGGACAGTCTCCTACGAGCAGTACTTC.

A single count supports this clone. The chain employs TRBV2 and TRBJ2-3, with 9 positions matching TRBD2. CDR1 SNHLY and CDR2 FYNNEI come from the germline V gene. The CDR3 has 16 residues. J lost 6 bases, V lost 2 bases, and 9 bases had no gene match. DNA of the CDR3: TGTGCCAGCAGTGAAAGGGCGGGGGGGAGATCTGATACGCAGTATTTT. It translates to CASSERAGGRSDTQYF. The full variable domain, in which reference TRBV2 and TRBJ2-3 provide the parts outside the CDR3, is EPEVTQTPSHQVTQMGQEVILRCVPISNHLYFYWYRQILGQKVEFLVSFYNNEISEKSEIFDDQFSVERPDGSNFTLKIRSTKLEDSAMYFCASSERAGGRSDTQYFGPGTRLTVL.

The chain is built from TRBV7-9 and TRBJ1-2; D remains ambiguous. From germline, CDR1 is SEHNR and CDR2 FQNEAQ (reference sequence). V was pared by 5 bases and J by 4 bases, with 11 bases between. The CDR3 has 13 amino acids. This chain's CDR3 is CASSQDGIYGYTF. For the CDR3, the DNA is TGTGCCAGCAGCCAAGACGGGATCTATGGCTACACCTTC.

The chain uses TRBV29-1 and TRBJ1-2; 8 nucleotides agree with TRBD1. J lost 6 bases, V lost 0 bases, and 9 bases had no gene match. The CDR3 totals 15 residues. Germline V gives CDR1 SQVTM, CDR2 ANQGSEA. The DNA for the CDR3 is TGCAGCGTTGAAGAAGTCCCGGGACAGGAGAATGGCTACACCTTC. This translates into CSVEEVPGQENGYTF.

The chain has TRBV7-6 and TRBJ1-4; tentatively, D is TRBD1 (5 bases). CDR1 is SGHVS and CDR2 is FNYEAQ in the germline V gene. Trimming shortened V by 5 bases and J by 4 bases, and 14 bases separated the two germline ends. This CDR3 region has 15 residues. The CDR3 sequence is CASSPRRGFNEKLFF. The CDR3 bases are TGTGCCAGCAGCCCCCGGAGGGGTTTTAATGAAAAACTGTTTTTT.

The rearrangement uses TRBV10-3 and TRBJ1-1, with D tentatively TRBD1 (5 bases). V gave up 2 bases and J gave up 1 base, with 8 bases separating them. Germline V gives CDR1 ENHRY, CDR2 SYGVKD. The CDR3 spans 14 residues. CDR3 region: CAISEAGSNTEAFF. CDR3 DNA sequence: TGTGCCATCAGTGAGGCAGGGTCGAACACTGAAGCTTTCTTT.

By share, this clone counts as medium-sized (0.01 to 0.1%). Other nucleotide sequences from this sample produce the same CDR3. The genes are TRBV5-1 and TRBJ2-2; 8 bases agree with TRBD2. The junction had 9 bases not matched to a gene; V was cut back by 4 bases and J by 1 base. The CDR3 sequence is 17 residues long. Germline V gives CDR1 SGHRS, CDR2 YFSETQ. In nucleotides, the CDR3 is TGCGCCAGCAGCCCACGGGCAAGCGGGGGGAACACCGGGGAGCTGTTTTTT. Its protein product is CASSPRASGGNTGELFF.

The CDR3 DNA follows: TGTGCCACCAGCACTCAACAGGGGGGGGCCCATGAGCAGTTCTTC. Translated, it gives CATSTQQGGAHEQFF. The V call is TRBV24-1, the J call TRBJ2-1; a weak D match, TRBD1 (8 bases). The germline V gene has CDR1 KGHDR and CDR2 SFDVKD. Trimming took 7 bases from V and 8 from J, leaving 20 bases between them. CDR3 length: 15 amino acids.

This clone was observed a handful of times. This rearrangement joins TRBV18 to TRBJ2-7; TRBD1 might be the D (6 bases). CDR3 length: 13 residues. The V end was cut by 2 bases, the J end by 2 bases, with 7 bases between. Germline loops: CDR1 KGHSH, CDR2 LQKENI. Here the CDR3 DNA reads TGTGCCAGCTCACCAAGACAGGCCTACGAGCAGTACTTC. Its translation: CASSPRQAYEQYF.